This is a list of T cell receptor beta chains from one sample in a study of blood T cell repertoires in COVID-19. Profiled with immunoSEQ multiplex PCR; TCRdb holds only in-frame clones, not every one. The table shows approximately 140,000 clones, with roughly 80% occurring only once. Sample: peripheral blood. The receptors originated from a man aged 70-80 years with acute or convalescent COVID-19. CDR3s include the opening cysteine and the closing phenylalanine or tryptophan. A D gene is named only where the DNA matches it firmly. Rows may omit the clone size; those that give it use once, few, many or a size class.

once	TRBV2	TRBJ2-2	-	CASRGGVNTGELFF	TGTGCCAGCAGGGGCGGGGTAAACACCGGGGAGCTGTTTTTT
-	TRBV11-3	TRBJ2-1	-	CASSSYGTPANEQFF	TGTGCCAGCAGCTCCTACGGGACTCCCGCGAATGAGCAGTTCTTC
many	TRBV2	TRBJ1-5	-	CASTGGTQPQHF	TGTGCCAGCACTGGGGGCACTCAGCCCCAGCATTTT
-	TRBV28	TRBJ1-2	-	CASRTQEIEGYTF	TGTGCCAGCAGAACTCAGGAAATTGAGGGCTACACCTTC
-	TRBV5-6	TRBJ1-4	-	CASSLSATNEKLFF	TGTGCCAGCAGCTTGTCCGCAACTAATGAAAAACTGTTTTTT
-	TRBV7-9	TRBJ1-2	-	CASSLGQGTRYGYTF	TGTGCCAGCAGCTTAGGGCAGGGGACGCGGTATGGCTACACCTTC
-	TRBV6-1	TRBJ1-5	-	CASSDSGWGDQPQHF	TGTGCCAGCAGTGATTCCGGGTGGGGGGATCAGCCCCAGCATTTT
few	TRBV4-1	TRBJ2-5	TRBD2	CASSRLWLAGGGETQYF	TGCGCCAGCAGTCGGCTTTGGCTAGCGGGGGGAGGAGAGACCCAGTACTTC
-	TRBV24-1	TRBJ2-2	TRBD2	CATARGVNTGELFF	TGTGCCACCGCTCGGGGGGTGAACACCGGGGAGCTGTTTTTT
few	TRBV6-2/TRBV6-3	TRBJ2-2	TRBD1	CASSPTRDRGPGELFF	TGTGCCAGCAGCCCTACCAGGGACAGGGGTCCCGGGGAGCTGTTTTTT
-	TRBV5-4	TRBJ2-7	TRBD1	CASSLPQGVSYEQYF	TGTGCCAGCAGCTTACCCCAGGGGGTCTCCTACGAGCAGTACTTC
once	TRBV5-1	TRBJ1-4	TRBD1	CASSLTGQGNEKLFF	TGCGCCAGCAGCTTGACTGGACAGGGCAACGAAAAACTGTTTTTT
once	TRBV7-9	TRBJ2-2	TRBD2	CASSLYPGGYTGELFF	TGTGCCAGCAGCTTATATCCGGGAGGGTACACCGGGGAGCTGTTTTTT
-	TRBV7-2	TRBJ2-3	TRBD2	CASSPRGGGGRPDTQYF	TGTGCCAGCAGCCCCAGGGGTGGCGGGGGGAGGCCAGATACGCAGTATTTT
few	TRBV19	TRBJ2-2	TRBD2	CASSIDRGGGPPGELFF	TGTGCCAGTAGTATAGATAGGGGCGGGGGGCCCCCCGGGGAGCTGTTTTTT
-	TRBV4-2	TRBJ1-2	-	CASSQAFLGYTF	TGTGCCAGCAGCCAAGCGTTTCTTGGCTACACCTTC
-	TRBV28	TRBJ1-5	-	CASSWGDQPQHF	TGTGCCAGCAGCTGGGGGGATCAGCCCCAGCATTTT